These T cell receptor beta chains were read from a single sample in a study of T cells after yellow fever vaccination. Via MiXCR, TCRdb re-called the 5' RACE reads, giving one row per CDR3 protein. The sample carries about 320,000 distinct CDR3 sequences, around 4.5% recorded once. The material was PBMCs, obtained 15 days after the yellow fever booster vaccination. The receptors originated from a man between 18 and 35 years old who received the YFV17D yellow fever vaccine. Each CDR3 is given with its conserved first and last residue. The order of the fields is J gene, V gene, D gene, clone size, CDR3 DNA, CDR3 protein. A D gene is named only where the DNA matches it firmly. Size is stated for part of the rows, as once, few or many counts, or as a class when the clone is expanded.

TRBJ2-6,TRBV4-3,-,few,TGCGCCAGCAGCCAAGACTTATACGCCAGGGCCTCTGGGGCCAACGTCCTGACTTTC,CASSQDLYARASGANVLTF
TRBJ1-1,TRBV18,-,many,TGTGCCAGCTCACCCTCCTATGACACTGAAGCTTTCTTT,CASSPSYDTEAFF
TRBJ2-7,TRBV9,-,-,TGTGCCAGCAGCGTAGAGGCTGAGGGTGCCTACGAGCAGTACTTC,CASSVEAEGAYEQYF
TRBJ1-1,TRBV30,-,-,TGTGCCTGGAGTGTTTATGGGGGTACCACTGAAGCTTTCTTT,CAWSVYGGTTEAFF
TRBJ2-5,TRBV4-3,TRBD2,many,TGCGCCAGCAGCCAAGATTGGGAAGCGGGGGGGCCAGAGACCCAGTACTTC,CASSQDWEAGGPETQYF
TRBJ1-6,TRBV6-5,-,few,TGTGCCAGCAGTTACAGAGCCGTGAATTCACCCCTCCACTTT,CASSYRAVNSPLHF
TRBJ1-5,TRBV23-1,-,-,TGCGCCAGCACCCCTACTCCTACCCAGCATTTT,CASTPTPTQHF
TRBJ2-7,TRBV2,-,few,TGTGCCAGCAGCGACCCCCCCTACGAGCAGTACTTC,CASSDPPYEQYF
TRBJ2-7,TRBV20-1,-,many,TGCAGTGCTACTACTGTGCTAGACGAGCAGTACTTC,CSATTVLDEQYF
TRBJ1-2,TRBV12-3/TRBV12-4,-,many,TGTGCCAGCAGTTTATACAGGGTATGGGAGAATGGCTACACCTTC,CASSLYRVWENGYTF
TRBJ2-4,TRBV5-4,-,few,TGTGCCAGCAGCGAAGACAGGCGATCAAACATTCAGTACTTC,CASSEDRRSNIQYF
TRBJ1-4,TRBV18,-,many,TGTGCCAGCTCACCTGCGAGGAGGGCAACTAATGAAAAACTGTTTTTT,CASSPARRATNEKLFF
TRBJ1-1,TRBV12-3/TRBV12-4,-,many,TGTGCCAGCAGAACAGGGCTCACTGAAGCTTTCTTT,CASRTGLTEAFF
TRBJ2-4,TRBV20-1,-,few,TGCAGTGCTAGAGATGGTGGGGGGGCAGCCAAAAACATTCAGTACTTC,CSARDGGGAAKNIQYF
TRBJ1-5,TRBV20-1,-,many,TGCAGTGCCAGGGTGGCTGAACAGCCCCAGCATTTT,CSARVAEQPQHF
TRBJ1-4,TRBV4-3,-,-,TGCGCCAGCAGCCAAGATCTAACTCAAAAACTGTTTTTT,CASSQDLTQKLFF
TRBJ2-5,TRBV20-1,TRBD1,many,TGCAGTGCTAGAGGCCAGGGGGCCCGGAGAGGGTACTTC,CSARGQGARRGYF